Given below is one T cell receptor (beta chain) in context. Its antigen remains unknown. This specimen belongs to a study of siplizumab effects on memory and regulatory T cells. In each sample, 80,000 to 100,000 TCR templates were assayed. The data were produced by immunoSEQ multiplex PCR, yet TCRdb's version contains in-frame clones alone and is incomplete. The sample consists of fewer than 85,000 clones, about 91% of them appearing once. Study outcomes and limitations: Contribution to the alloresponse seemed major for naive T cells, which also seemed more diverse than memory cells. Mappable alloreactive CD4+ clones came from Treg cells around 65% of the time on average with siplizumab, against 25% to 30% in controls. A minor share of alloreactive clones matched unstimulated subsets.

The V gene end was trimmed by 4 bases and the J gene end by 2 bases; junction bases not matched to a gene: 2. The CDR3 runs 13 residues. Germline V gives CDR1 SQVTM, CDR2 ANQGSEA. This receptor was obtained from a human donor in good health. The sequencing sample was made of Tregs sorted from blood. V and J are TRBV29-1 and TRBJ1-5; TRBD1 matches at 7 bases. The CDR3, as DNA: TGCAGCGTTGCAGGGGGTGGCAATCAGCCCCAGCATTTT. This gives the protein CSVAGGGNQPQHF.